Listed here is a single T cell receptor (beta chain). Its matching antigen is unknown. Time point reported: persistent/refractory GD, antithyroid drugs over 5 years with positive TRAb. PBMC-derived RNA was used for the TCR library. The entry originates in a study of regulatory T cells in long-lasting Graves disease. In germline, CDR1 is SGHRS, CDR2 YFSETQ. The CDR3 runs to 16 residues. The germline V and J ends were trimmed by 4 bases and 2 bases, with 19 bases remaining between them. To make TCR beta libraries, researchers used iRepertoire HTBI primers and Arm-PCR of CDR3 regions. Per the authors' pipeline: Samples collectively showed approximately 62 TRBV and roughly 15 TRBJ segments. TCRdb recomputed calls from the multiplex PCR reads with MiXCR, one row per CDR3 protein. The V and J calls here are based on TCRdb, not the publication. The data contain 450,000 or so distinct CDR3 sequences, under 25% of them singletons.

Findings and limits, study-wide: A limited number of samples was an acknowledged limitation. Favoring TRBV28, TRBJ1-2 and TRBJ2-5 was a feature seen in persistent disease. Persistent patients shared more public clonotypes (approximately 2,700) than newly diagnosed patients (about 1,000).

The chain links TRBV5-1 to TRBJ2-7, with D possibly being TRBD1 or TRBD2 (8 bases each). The TCR was taken from a female donor with Graves disease. This specimen consisted of peripheral blood mononuclear cells (PBMCs), obtained when the disease was refractory, from a patient treated with antithyroid drugs. As DNA, the CDR3 is TGCGCCAGCAGCCCGGGAGGGACAGGTCAGACCTACGAGCAGTACTTC. Translated, it gives CASSPGGTGQTYEQYF.